The sequence of this T cell receptor beta chain was determined in a study of vaccination effects on CD4 cells after COVID-19. Broader study findings: Relatively few convalescent patients took part in the study, which had no early post-infection timepoints.

Produced via immunoSEQ multiplex PCR; TCRdb's table is partial and in-frame only. The sample contains approximately 31,000 clones, under 85% of which appear only once. This clone was seen only once. What it recognizes is unknown. The germline V gene has CDR1 SGDLS and CDR2 YYNGEE. There are 15 residues in the CDR3. With 0 bases clipped from V and 3 bases from J, the junction kept 6 bases outside the gene matches. Antigen-specific CD4+ T cells were first expanded with viral peptide pools by the ViraFEST assay and only then sequenced. Culture lasted over 9 days before CD4+ T cell isolation. This individual tested PCR-positive for SARS-CoV-2 infection between March and December 2020.

The starting material was CD4+ T cells from PBMCs cultured with a peptide pool, obtained before COVID-19 vaccination. This clonotype was sampled from a human donor who had a prior SARS-CoV-2 infection. The chain joins TRBV9 to TRBJ2-7; 7 positions agree with TRBD2. CDR3 sequence (DNA): TGTGCCAGCAGCGTAGGTCTAGCGGTTGACTACGAGCAGTACTTC. This translates into CASSVGLAVDYEQYF.